Listed below are T cell receptor beta chains from one sample, sequenced in a study of blood T cell repertoires in COVID-19. Using immunoSEQ multiplex PCR, the repertoire was profiled, and TCRdb retains in-frame clones only, with some absent. This table holds roughly 91,000 clones, 80% to 85% found once. Sequencing used peripheral blood. These receptors all come from a man between 65 and 79 years old with active or convalescent COVID-19. Each CDR3 is given with its conserved first and last residue. The order of the fields is D gene, V gene, J gene, CDR3 protein, CDR3 DNA. D genes are given only for firm matches.

TRBD1	TRBV24-1	TRBJ2-6	CATSDTDRGFSSGANVLTF	TGTGCCACCAGTGATACGGACAGGGGATTTAGCTCTGGGGCCAACGTCCTGACTTTC
.	TRBV7-2	TRBJ1-6	CASSLFRDSRYSPLHF	TGTGCCAGCAGCTTATTCAGGGATTCCCGTTATTCACCCCTCCACTTT
TRBD1	TRBV6-2/TRBV6-3	TRBJ2-3	CASSSGDRITDTQYF	TGTGCCAGCAGTTCCGGGGACAGAATCACAGATACGCAGTATTTT
TRBD1	TRBV15	TRBJ2-1	CATTLGQGYNEQFF	TGTGCCACGACGTTGGGACAGGGTTACAATGAGCAGTTCTTC
TRBD1	TRBV18	TRBJ1-1	CASSPIGGGYTEAFF	TGTGCCAGCTCACCTATAGGGGGCGGATACACTGAAGCTTTCTTT
.	TRBV7-3	TRBJ2-2	CASSLLGGTAGELFF	TGTGCCAGCAGCTTATTAGGGGGTACGGCCGGGGAGCTGTTTTTT
.	TRBV28	TRBJ1-1	CASILRPRGGGEAFF	TGTGCCAGCATCCTTCGGCCCCGTGGAGGAGGTGAAGCTTTCTTT
TRBD1	TRBV18	TRBJ1-6	CASSPGYKGANNSPLHF	TGTGCCAGCTCACCAGGGTATAAGGGGGCCAATAATTCACCCCTCCACTTT
TRBD1	TRBV7-9	TRBJ2-1	CASSPRTGPWYEQFF	TGTGCCAGCAGCCCTAGGACAGGCCCCTGGTATGAGCAGTTCTTC
TRBD2	TRBV5-1	TRBJ2-5	CASSPGLVRETQYF	TGCGCCAGCAGCCCCGGACTAGTCAGGGAGACCCAGTACTTC
.	TRBV24-1	TRBJ2-3	CATSGVGGATDTQYF	TGTGCCACCAGTGGTGTGGGGGGGGCTACAGATACGCAGTATTTT